Listed here is a single TCR beta chain. Its antigen is not known. The record originates from a study of T cell repertoires in cytomegalovirus infection. Study summary: CMV epitopes used comprised recently identified HLA-C-restricted ones and well-studied HLA-B-restricted ones. Public TCR beta signatures were indicative of both CMV infection and a matching HLA type.

The CDR3 spans 15 residues. Germline lookup yields CDR1 SGDLS and CDR2 YYNGEE. V trimming: 2 bases; J trimming: 4 bases; junction bases outside the gene matches: 7. TCRdb analysed the reads with MiXCR anew, one entry per CDR3 protein. The top ten hold 18% of the sample, which has hundreds of thousands of distinct CDR3 sequences, 30% to 35% seen once. Study outcomes and limitations: HLA-C-restricted TCR beta clonotypes specific for CMV led the ex vivo response.

This chain uses TRBV9 with TRBJ2-5; TRBD2 matches 8 bases. The material sequenced was cultured PBMCs, taken from culture after CMV antigen stimulation. The receptor's source is a human donor in good health (CMV status not recorded). Some clones in this sample may be carry-over from other donors' samples. CDR3 in amino acids: CASSVDSLAGETQYF. The DNA of the CDR3 is TGTGCCAGCAGCGTCGATTCTCTAGCGGGAGAGACCCAGTACTTC.